The rows below give T cell receptor beta chains drawn from one sample of a study of T cell changes during pregnancy in multiple sclerosis. The protocol was immunoSEQ multiplex PCR, while the TCRdb copy is restricted to in-frame clones and leaves out a portion. Of about 44,000 clones detected, roughly 89% appear once; the ten largest clones hold 0.55% to 0.85%. Material: CD4+ T cells from peripheral blood mononuclear cells, obtained in the first trimester of pregnancy. The origin of the receptors is a female donor with multiple sclerosis, enrolled in a pregnancy study. Both conserved end residues are part of each CDR3. The D gene is left open where the match is weak. Clone size is shown for a subset of rows, as once, few, many or a class of expanded clone.

clone size,V gene,J gene,D gene,CDR3 DNA,CDR3 protein
.,TRBV28,TRBJ1-2,.,TGTGCCAGCAGCCTCTCCTATGGCTACACCTTC,CASSLSYGYTF
.,TRBV10-3,TRBJ1-1,.,TGTGCCATCAGTAGTGACAGCCTGAACACTGAAGCTTTCTTT,CAISSDSLNTEAFF
.,TRBV7-6,TRBJ2-7,.,TGTGCCAGCAGCTTAACTAGGTACGAGCAGTACTTC,CASSLTRYEQYF
.,TRBV5-4,TRBJ2-7,TRBD1,TGTGCCAGCAGCCGGACAGGGTACGAGCAGTACTTC,CASSRTGYEQYF
.,TRBV5-6,TRBJ1-1,.,TGTGCCAGCAGCTGGGGGCCTTTCATGAACACTGAAGCTTTCTTT,CASSWGPFMNTEAFF
.,TRBV11-1,TRBJ2-7,.,TGTGCCAGCAGCTTAATGGGGCCCACCCCTTACGAGCAGTACTTC,CASSLMGPTPYEQYF
.,TRBV7-8,TRBJ2-5,.,TGTGCCAGCAGCTTAGAAGTCGGTCAAACCCAAGAGACCCAGTACTTC,CASSLEVGQTQETQYF
.,TRBV18,TRBJ2-6,.,TGTGCCAGCTCACCAGTTACAGGAAGTACTGGGGCCAACGTCCTGACTTTC,CASSPVTGSTGANVLTF
.,TRBV7-6,TRBJ2-3,TRBD2,TGTGCCAGCAGCTTTCTAGCGGGAGCTGTAGATACGCAGTATTTT,CASSFLAGAVDTQYF
.,TRBV19,TRBJ1-5,.,TGTGCCAGTAGTATAGAAGGGGCCAATCAGCCCCAGCATTTT,CASSIEGANQPQHF
.,TRBV27,TRBJ2-7,.,TGTGCCAGCGTACCAAAGGTGACCAATGCAGGTCTGAAAACCTACGAGCAGTACTTC,CASVPKVTNAGLKTYEQYF
.,TRBV7-8,TRBJ2-1,.,TGTGCCAGCAGCTTAGATCCGGAGGTGCAGTTCTTC,CASSLDPEVQFF
once,TRBV5-6,TRBJ2-3,TRBD2,TGTGCCAGCAGCATTTTAGCGGGAGGGCGCACAGATACGCAGTATTTT,CASSILAGGRTDTQYF
.,TRBV11-3,TRBJ2-7,.,TGTGCCAGCAGCTTAGACGGGAGAACGAGCGAGCAGTACTTC,CASSLDGRTSEQYF
.,TRBV28,TRBJ2-5,TRBD2,TGTGCCAGCAGTTTCCTCGCGGGAGGCCAAGAGACCCAGTACTTC,CASSFLAGGQETQYF
once,TRBV19,TRBJ2-2,TRBD1,TGTGCCAGTAGCCCAGGGGGAACCGGGGAGCTGTTTTTT,CASSPGGTGELFF
once,TRBV5-4,TRBJ1-1,.,TGTGCCAGCAGCCCCGGGGGGGTCAACACTGAAGCTTTCTTT,CASSPGGVNTEAFF
.,TRBV6-1,TRBJ2-2,TRBD2,TGTGCCAGCAGTGAAATAGCGGGAGGTAGGGCCGGGGAGCTGTTTTTT,CASSEIAGGRAGELFF
.,TRBV28,TRBJ2-7,TRBD2,TGTGCCAGCGGTGGGGGAGGGTTCTACGAGCAGTACTTC,CASGGGGFYEQYF
.,TRBV7-2,TRBJ2-7,.,TGTGCCAGCAGCTTAGAATTCGCCTACGAGCAGTACTTC,CASSLEFAYEQYF
.,TRBV19,TRBJ1-2,TRBD1,TGTGCCAGTAGTACCCGGGACAGTTATGGCTACACCTTC,CASSTRDSYGYTF
.,TRBV4-2,TRBJ2-1,.,TGTGCCAGCAGCCAGGCCGCAGACACCTACAATGAGCAGTTCTTC,CASSQAADTYNEQFF
.,TRBV6-5,TRBJ1-2,TRBD1,TGTGCCAGCAGGATTACAGGGGGGTCAGGGGGCTACACCTTC,CASRITGGSGGYTF
.,TRBV7-2,TRBJ2-5,.,TGTGCCAGCAGCTTAACACCTGGGGGGGAGACCCAGTACTTC,CASSLTPGGETQYF
.,TRBV7-3,TRBJ2-7,.,TGTGCCAGCAGCTTAGCGGCAGGGAACTACGAGCAGTACTTC,CASSLAAGNYEQYF
once,TRBV2,TRBJ2-4,TRBD2,TGTGCCAGCTGTCGGGACTATTCGAACATTCAGTACTTC,CASCRDYSNIQYF
.,TRBV7-9,TRBJ2-1,.,TGTGCCAGCAGCCCAGGACTAGGGGGAAAAAGCTCCTACAATGAGCAGTTCTTC,CASSPGLGGKSSYNEQFF
.,TRBV28,TRBJ1-4,.,TGTGCCAGCAGCCCTAGGGGTGAAAAACTGTTTTTT,CASSPRGEKLFF
.,TRBV28,TRBJ2-7,TRBD2,TGTGCCAGCAGTCCGACTAGCGCAGGCTCCTACGAGCAGTACTTC,CASSPTSAGSYEQYF
.,TRBV10-2,TRBJ2-2,TRBD2,TGCGCCAGCAGTGAGCTAGCGGCAAACACCGGGGAGCTGTTTTTT,CASSELAANTGELFF
.,TRBV15,TRBJ1-1,.,TGTGCCACCAGCAGAGATCCAGGGTTCGACACTGAAGCTTTCTTT,CATSRDPGFDTEAFF
.,TRBV7-2,TRBJ2-7,.,TGTGCCAGCAGCTTAGGTACTGAGGGTTTACAATACTTC,CASSLGTEGLQYF
once,TRBV28,TRBJ1-4,.,TGTGCCAGCCAACGGGGGAATGAAAAACTGTTTTTT,CASQRGNEKLFF
.,TRBV19,TRBJ2-7,TRBD2,TGTGCCAGTAGTATTACGGCTAGCGGGAGCCTAGGGGGATACGAGCAGTACTTC,CASSITASGSLGGYEQYF
once,TRBV4-1,TRBJ2-1,TRBD2,TGCGCCAGCAGCCAAACCCCCGGGACTAGCGGGAAGAATGAGCAGTTCTTC,CASSQTPGTSGKNEQFF
.,TRBV10-1,TRBJ2-1,TRBD2,TGCGCCAGCCTAGGGACTAGCGGGAGGATTTGGGGGTTCTTC,CASLGTSGRIWGFF
.,TRBV19,TRBJ2-1,TRBD2,TGTGCCAGTAGTATTAATAGCGGGAGAGGGAATGAGCAGTTCTTC,CASSINSGRGNEQFF